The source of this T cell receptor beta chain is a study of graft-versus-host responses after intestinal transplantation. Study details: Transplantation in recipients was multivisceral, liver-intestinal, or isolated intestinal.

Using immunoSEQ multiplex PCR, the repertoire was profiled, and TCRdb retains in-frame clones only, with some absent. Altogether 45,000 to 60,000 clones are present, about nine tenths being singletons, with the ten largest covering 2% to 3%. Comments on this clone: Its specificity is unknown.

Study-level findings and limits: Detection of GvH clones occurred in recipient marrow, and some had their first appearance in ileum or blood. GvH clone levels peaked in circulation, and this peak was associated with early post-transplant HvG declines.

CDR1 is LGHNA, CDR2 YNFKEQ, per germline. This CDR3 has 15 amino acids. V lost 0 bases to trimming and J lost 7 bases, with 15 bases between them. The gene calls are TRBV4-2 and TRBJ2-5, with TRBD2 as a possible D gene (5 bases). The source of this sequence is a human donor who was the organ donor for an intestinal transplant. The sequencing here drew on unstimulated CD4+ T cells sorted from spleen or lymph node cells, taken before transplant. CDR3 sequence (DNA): TGTGCCAGCAGCCAAGATGGTAGGCTAGCAGTGACCCAGTACTTC. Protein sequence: CASSQDGRLAVTQYF.